This T cell receptor beta chain is drawn from a study of blood T cell repertoires in COVID-19. The method was immunoSEQ multiplex PCR; TCRdb's version includes in-frame clones alone and lacks a portion of them. Seen here are about 63,000 clones, roughly 85% observed once, and the top ten hold more than 30%. The CDR3 loop spans 15 amino acids. The V gene lost 4 bases and the J gene lost 6 bases, with 15 bases spanning the gap. The germline V gene encodes CDR1 MGHDK and CDR2 SYGVNS. The sequence derives from a human donor in a cohort sampled during active COVID-19. Sequencing input: peripheral blood. This rearrangement joins TRBV25-1 to TRBJ2-2; D possibly corresponds to TRBD1 (5 bases). CDR3 DNA: TGTGCCAGCAGTGGGGGCGGAGTCTACCCCGGGGAGCTGTTTTTT. Encoded protein: CASSGGGVYPGELFF.